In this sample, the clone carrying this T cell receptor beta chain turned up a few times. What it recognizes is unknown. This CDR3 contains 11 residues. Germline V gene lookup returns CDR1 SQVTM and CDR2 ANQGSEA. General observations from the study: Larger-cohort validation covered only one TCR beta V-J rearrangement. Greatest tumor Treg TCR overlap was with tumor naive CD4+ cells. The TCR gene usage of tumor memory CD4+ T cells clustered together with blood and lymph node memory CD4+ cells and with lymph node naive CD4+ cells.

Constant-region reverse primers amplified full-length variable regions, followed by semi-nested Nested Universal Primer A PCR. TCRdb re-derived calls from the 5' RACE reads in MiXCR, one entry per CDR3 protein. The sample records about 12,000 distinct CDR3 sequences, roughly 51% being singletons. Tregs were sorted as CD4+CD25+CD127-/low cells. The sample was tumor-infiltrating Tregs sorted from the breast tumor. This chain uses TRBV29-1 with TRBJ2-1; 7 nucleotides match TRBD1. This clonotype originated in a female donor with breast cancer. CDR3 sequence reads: CGLDRYNEQFF. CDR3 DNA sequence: TGCGGCTTGGACAGGTACAATGAGCAGTTCTTC.